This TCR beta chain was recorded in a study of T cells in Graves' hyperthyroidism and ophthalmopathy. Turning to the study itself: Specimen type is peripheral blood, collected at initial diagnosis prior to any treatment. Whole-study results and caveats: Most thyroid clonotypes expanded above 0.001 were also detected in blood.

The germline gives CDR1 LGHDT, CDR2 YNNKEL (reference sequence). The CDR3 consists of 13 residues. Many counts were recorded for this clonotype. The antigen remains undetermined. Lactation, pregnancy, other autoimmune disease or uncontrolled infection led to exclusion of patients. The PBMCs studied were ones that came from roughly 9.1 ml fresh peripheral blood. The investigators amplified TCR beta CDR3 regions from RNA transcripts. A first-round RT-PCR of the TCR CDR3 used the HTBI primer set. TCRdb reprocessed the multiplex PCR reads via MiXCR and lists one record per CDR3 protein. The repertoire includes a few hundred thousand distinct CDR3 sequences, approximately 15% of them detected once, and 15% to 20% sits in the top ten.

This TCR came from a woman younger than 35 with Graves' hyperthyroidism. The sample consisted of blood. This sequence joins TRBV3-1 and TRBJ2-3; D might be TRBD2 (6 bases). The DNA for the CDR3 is TGTACCACCCGACTCGGCGGGGACGATACGCAGTATTTT. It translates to CTTRLGGDDTQYF.